This T cell receptor beta chain stems from a study of beta chain features in type 1 diabetes. Background on the study: The patients were much like the healthy donors in age, gender and cell yields. Whole-study results and caveats: Within the patient group, naive, central memory and Treg TCRB repertoires appeared more similar to each other than within healthy donors.

The germline V and J ends were trimmed by 2 bases and 1 base, with 8 bases remaining between them. Germline CDR1 and CDR2: GTSNPN and SVGIG (reference sequence). The CDR3 length is 13 residues. What was sequenced were expressed TCRB transcripts, since all of the isolated RNA had been reverse transcribed. Produced via immunoSEQ multiplex PCR; TCRdb's table is partial and in-frame only. The data contain hundreds of thousands of clones, approximately 70% of them seen just once; the ten biggest clones take up 0.053%. Regarding this clone: Its antigen is unknown.

Sorting with CD45RO/CCR7/CD25/CD127/CD95/CD27 yielded naive, central memory, regulatory and stem-like memory CD4+ cells. This sequence joins TRBV30 and TRBJ1-1; perhaps TRBD1 as D (5 bases). The sample was naive CD4+ T cells from blood. The TCR sequence derives from a man younger than 40 in good health. The CDR3 DNA is TGTGCCTGGAGTAAAAGGGGGAACACTGAAGCTTTCTTT. Translating it yields CAWSKRGNTEAFF.